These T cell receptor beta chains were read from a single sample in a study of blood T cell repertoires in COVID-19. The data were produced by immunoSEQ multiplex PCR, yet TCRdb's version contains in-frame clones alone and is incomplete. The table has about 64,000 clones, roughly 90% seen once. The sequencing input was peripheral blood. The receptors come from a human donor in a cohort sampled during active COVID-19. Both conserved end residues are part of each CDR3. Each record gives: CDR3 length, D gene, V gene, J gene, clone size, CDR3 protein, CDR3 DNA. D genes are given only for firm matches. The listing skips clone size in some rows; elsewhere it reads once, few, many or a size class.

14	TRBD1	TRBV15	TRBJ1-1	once	CATSIDRAQTEAFF	TGTGCCACCAGCATTGACAGGGCCCAGACTGAAGCTTTCTTT
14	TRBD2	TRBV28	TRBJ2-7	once	CASRPGTNSYEQYF	TGTGCCAGCAGACCCGGGACTAACTCCTACGAGCAGTACTTC
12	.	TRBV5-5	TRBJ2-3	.	CASSLTGDTQYF	TGTGCCAGCAGCTTGACAGGGGATACGCAGTATTTT
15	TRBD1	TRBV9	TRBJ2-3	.	CASSVSGDRTDTQYF	TGTGCCAGCAGCGTAAGTGGGGACAGAACAGATACGCAGTATTTT
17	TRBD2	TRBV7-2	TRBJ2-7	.	CASSLDPPTSGSYEQYF	TGTGCCAGCAGCTTAGACCCCCCGACTAGCGGGAGTTACGAGCAGTACTTC
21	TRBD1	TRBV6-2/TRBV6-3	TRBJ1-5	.	CASSSGTGGFYGVMSNQPQHF	TGTGCCAGCAGTTCCGGGACAGGGGGATTTTATGGGGTTATGAGCAATCAGCCCCAGCATTTT
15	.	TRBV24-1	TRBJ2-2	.	CATSPASPNTGELFF	TGTGCCACCAGCCCTGCGAGTCCGAACACCGGGGAGCTGTTTTTT
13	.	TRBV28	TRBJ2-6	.	CASSTWGANVLTF	TGTGCCAGCAGCACTTGGGGGGCCAACGTCCTGACTTTC
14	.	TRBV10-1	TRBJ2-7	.	CASSTSPRSGEQYF	TGCGCCAGCAGCACTAGCCCTCGATCTGGCGAGCAGTACTTC
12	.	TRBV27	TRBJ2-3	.	CASKTGGVGQYF	TGTGCCAGCAAAACAGGGGGGGTGGGGCAGTATTTT
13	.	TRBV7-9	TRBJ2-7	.	CASRRQDSYEQYF	TGTGCCAGCAGAAGACAGGATTCCTACGAGCAGTACTTC
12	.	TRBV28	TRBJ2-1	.	CASSAQSSKQFF	TGTGCCAGCAGTGCCCAATCGAGCAAGCAGTTCTTC
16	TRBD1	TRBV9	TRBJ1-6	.	CASSVVHRGEDSPLHF	TGTGCCAGCAGCGTAGTTCACAGGGGGGAAGACTCACCCCTCCACTTT
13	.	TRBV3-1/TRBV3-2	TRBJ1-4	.	CASSQFGQEKLFF	TGTGCCAGCAGCCAATTTGGACAGGAAAAACTGTTTTTT
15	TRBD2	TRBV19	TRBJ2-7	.	CASSTEREARYEQYF	TGTGCCAGTAGTACGGAGCGGGAGGCCCGCTACGAGCAGTACTTC
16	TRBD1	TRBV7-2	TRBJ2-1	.	CASSLPGQGAGGEQFF	TGTGCCAGCAGCTTACCGGGACAGGGGGCGGGCGGTGAGCAGTTCTTC
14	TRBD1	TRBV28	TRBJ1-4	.	CASTSWGQNEKLFF	TGTGCCAGCACCTCTTGGGGACAGAATGAAAAACTGTTTTTT
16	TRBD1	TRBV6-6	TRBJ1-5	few	CASTRQGLAPGQPQHF	TGTGCCAGCACCCGACAGGGACTGGCCCCCGGGCAGCCCCAGCATTTT
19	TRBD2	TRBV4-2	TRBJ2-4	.	CASSQGGLAGDVAKNIQYF	TGTGCCAGCAGCCAAGGAGGACTAGCGGGAGATGTGGCCAAAAACATTCAGTACTTC
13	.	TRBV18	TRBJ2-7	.	CASSAPDSVKQYF	TGTGCCAGCTCAGCACCGGACAGTGTGAAGCAGTACTTC
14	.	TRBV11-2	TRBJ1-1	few	CASSPEFSLAEAFF	TGTGCCAGCAGCCCCGAGTTCTCGCTGGCTGAAGCTTTCTTT
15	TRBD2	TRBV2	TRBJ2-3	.	CASSVDSGRSDTQYF	TGTGCCAGCAGTGTTGATAGCGGGAGATCAGATACGCAGTATTTT
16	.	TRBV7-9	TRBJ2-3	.	CASSLEYRERRDTQYF	TGTGCCAGCAGCTTAGAGTACAGGGAGAGGAGGGATACGCAGTATTTT
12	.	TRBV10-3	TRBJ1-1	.	CAIKATGTRAFF	TGTGCCATCAAAGCAACAGGGACGAGAGCTTTCTTT
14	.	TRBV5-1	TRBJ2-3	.	CASRHEGTADTQYF	TGCGCCAGCAGACACGAGGGAACCGCAGATACGCAGTATTTT
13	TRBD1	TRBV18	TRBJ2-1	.	CASSGQGPNEQFF	TGTGCCAGCTCCGGACAGGGGCCAAATGAGCAGTTCTTC
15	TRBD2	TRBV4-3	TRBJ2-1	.	CASSQGSGLYNEQFF	TGCGCCAGCAGCCAGGGTTCGGGACTATACAATGAGCAGTTCTTC
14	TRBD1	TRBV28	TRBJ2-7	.	CASSPSTGIYEQYF	TGTGCCAGCAGTCCCTCGACAGGGATCTACGAGCAGTACTTC
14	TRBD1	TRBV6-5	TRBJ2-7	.	CASSYRQGTHEQYF	TGTGCCAGCAGTTACCGACAGGGAACGCACGAGCAGTACTTC
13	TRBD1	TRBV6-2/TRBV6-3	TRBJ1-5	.	CASSFDRAQPQHF	TGTGCCAGCAGTTTCGACAGGGCTCAGCCCCAGCATTTT